The 14 T cell receptor beta chains presented below share a single source sample, sequenced in a study of monozygotic twins with inflammatory bowel disease. Each CDR3 protein gets one entry in TCRdb, which reprocessed the 5' RACE reads and gives no DNA. The sample totals about 300,000 distinct CDR3 sequences. The sequenced material came from blood. The receptors derive from a human donor with ulcerative colitis or Crohn's disease, or a healthy co-twin of an affected twin (not recorded which).

This rearrangement joins TRBV4-3 to TRBJ2-4. The CDR3 length is 13 residues. CDR1 is LGHNA and CDR2 is YSLEER in the germline V gene. This CDR3 reads CASSPSTKNIQYF.

The rearrangement links TRBV5-1 to TRBJ2-3. The CDR3 sequence is 12 residues long. Per the germline V gene, CDR1 is SGHRS and CDR2 is YFSETQ. This CDR3 reads CASSGGTDTQYF.

The V call is TRBV5-4, the J call TRBJ2-7; TCRdb designates TRBD2, a call that cannot be tested without DNA. This CDR3 region has 13 residues. Germline V lookup: CDR1 SGHNT, CDR2 YYREEE (reference sequence). Here the CDR3 reads CASSWSGSYEQYF. Full variable domain (missing parts from reference TRBV5-4 and TRBJ2-7): ETGVTQSPTHLIKTRGQQVTLRCSSQSGHNTVSWYQQALGQGPQFIFQYYREEENGRGNFPPRFSGLQFPNYSSELNVNALELDDSALYLCASSWSGSYEQYFGPGTRLTVT.

The genes are TRBV27 and TRBJ2-7; TCRdb designates TRBD1, a call that cannot be tested without DNA. Germline CDR1 reads MNHEY; CDR2 reads SMNVEV (reference sequence). The CDR3 covers 14 residues. CDR3 protein: CASSTHSRGYEQYF.

V and J are TRBV28 and TRBJ2-7. This CDR3 has 13 amino acids. In germline, CDR1 is MDHEN, CDR2 SYDVKM. This chain's CDR3 is CASSFTRSYEQYF.

The chain is built from TRBV20-1 and TRBJ2-1; the D call from TCRdb, TRBD2, cannot be confirmed without DNA. Germline V gene data show CDR1 as DFQATT and CDR2 as SNEGSKA (reference sequence). The CDR3 length is 14 residues. CDR3 region: CSARGLAGGDEQFF.

The chain carries TRBV5-1 and TRBJ2-3; TCRdb reports TRBD2, a call that lacks DNA to check it against. CDR1 and CDR2 from the germline V gene are SGHRS and YFSETQ. The CDR3 totals 13 residues. CDR3 sequence: CASRTSGSDTQYF.

The J gene is TRBJ1-6, the V gene TRBV5-1. Germline V gives CDR1 SGHRS, CDR2 YFSETQ. This CDR3 contains 14 residues. The CDR3 reads CASSGDLSNSPLHF.

V usage is TRBV5-4 and J usage is TRBJ2-1. This CDR3 comprises 16 residues. The germline CDR1 and CDR2 sequences are SGHNT and YYREEE (reference sequence). The CDR3 protein is CASSLPFQIKDNEQFF.

The chain carries TRBV5-1 and TRBJ2-1; the TCRdb call, TRBD1, lacks DNA for checking. The CDR3 is made up of 17 amino acids. The germline gives CDR1 SGHRS, CDR2 YFSETQ. CDR3 protein: CASQIGVWASSYNEQFF.

The chain couples TRBV7-2 to TRBJ2-7; the D gene TCRdb calls, TRBD2, cannot be checked with no DNA. Per the germline V gene, CDR1 is SGHTA and CDR2 is FQGNSA. This CDR3 region has 16 residues. Here the CDR3 reads CASSPWGTSGTYEQYF.

The chain has TRBV21-1 and TRBJ2-6; as DNA is missing, the TRBD1 call by TCRdb cannot be tested. TRBV21-1 constitutes a pseudogene. The length of the CDR3 is 22 residues. The CDR3 region is CASRGPSSSGTHESLGANVLTF.

This chain connects TRBV7-2 to TRBJ1-1; TCRdb outputs TRBD1, but without DNA this stays unchecked. This CDR3 contains 13 residues. Per germline, CDR1 SGHTA and CDR2 FQGNSA. This CDR3 reads CASSLQGYTEAFF.

The chain combines TRBV5-1 with TRBJ1-4. CDR3 length: 14 amino acids. Germline loops: CDR1 SGHRS, CDR2 YFSETQ. CDR3 region: CASSLDRVNEKLFF.